This T cell receptor (beta chain) is drawn from a study of low-dose radiotherapy and immunotherapy resistance in tumors. Background on the study: Cohort 1 received 0.5 Gy per fraction every 2 weeks, totaling 6.5 Gy. Intravenously given cyclophosphamide 200 mg/m2 followed a two-week schedule that placed each dose one day before radiation and immunotherapy. Patients took oral aspirin 300 mg daily for four cycles from cycle 1 day 1.

The CDR3 has 15 amino acids. Germline V gene sequence: CDR1 SEHNR, CDR2 FQNEAQ (reference sequence). V lost 4 bases, J lost 6 bases, and 16 bases lay in between. Covering alpha and beta chains, TRAV- and TRBV-specific primers were used for the first-strand cDNA. Using a constant-region primer together with a V-primer adapter, TCRs were subjected to about 18 PCR cycles of amplification. Each CDR3 protein gets one entry after TCRdb re-called the reads with MiXCR. The profile shows about 82,000 distinct CDR3 sequences, under 20% of them singletons. Time point in this sample: before trial treatment. V gene TRBV7-9 combines with J gene TRBJ2-1, with a possible D match to TRBD1 (5 bases). The sequence was collected from a male donor with prostate cancer. Source: PBMCs, taken before treatment. The CDR3 protein is CASSSHRSRVNEQFF. For the CDR3, the DNA is TGTGCCAGCAGCTCCCATAGGTCCAGGGTCAATGAGCAGTTCTTC.